The rows below give T cell receptor beta chains drawn from one sample of a study of T-cell reconstitution after alpha-beta-depleted transplantation in children. Each CDR3 protein is one row after TCRdb ran MiXCR on the PCR reads. The table records approximately 490,000 distinct CDR3 sequences, under 12% of them present only once. The sequenced sample was PBMCs, obtained before TCRalphabeta/CD19-depleted stem cell transplant. All receptors come from a child younger than 10 with inherited bone marrow failure, due to receive a stem cell transplant. Each CDR3 is given with its conserved first and last residue. Fields, in order: clone size, J gene, D gene, CDR3 length, V gene, CDR3 DNA, CDR3 protein. The D gene is left open where the match is weak. Part of the rows lack a size; the others show once, few, many or a class for expanded clones.

few TRBJ2-1 TRBD1 18 TRBV19 TGTGCCAGTAGTATCCGGAAATTCCCGGGACAGGGGGAGAATGAGCAGTTCTTC CASSIRKFPGQGENEQFF
many TRBJ2-7 . 13 TRBV7-2 TGTGCCAGCAGCTGGGCCCTTCGAAACGAGCAGTACTTC CASSWALRNEQYF
many TRBJ2-7 TRBD1 14 TRBV29-1 TGCAGCGTTCCGGGGGACAGGGCTTGGGGTGAGCAGTACTTC CSVPGDRAWGEQYF
few TRBJ1-5 . 14 TRBV6-2/TRBV6-3 TGTGCCAGCAGTCGCAGGGTTTTAAGTCAGCCCCAGCATTTT CASSRRVLSQPQHF
many TRBJ2-3 . 11 TRBV6-5 TGTGCCAGCAGTCGGGACTTTGCGCAGTATTTT CASSRDFAQYF
many TRBJ1-5 . 14 TRBV6-2/TRBV6-3 TGTGCCAGCAGTTACCGAGGAGAGAATCAGCCCCAGCATTTT CASSYRGENQPQHF
many TRBJ1-1 . 13 TRBV7-8 TGTGCCAGCAGCGGAGGAGGTTGGACTGAAGCTTTCTTT CASSGGGWTEAFF
many TRBJ2-5 TRBD2 16 TRBV5-6 TGTGCCAGCAGCTTGGTGCCTAGCGGGAGTCAAGAGACCCAGTACTTC CASSLVPSGSQETQYF
. TRBJ2-7 TRBD1 17 TRBV19 TGTGCCAGTAGTATGGGACCCGGGACAGGGGTTAACTACGAGCAGTACTTC CASSMGPGTGVNYEQYF
few TRBJ2-7 . 13 TRBV6-5 TGTGCCAGCAGTTACATGGGCAGCTACGAGCAGTACTTC CASSYMGSYEQYF
many TRBJ1-3 . 13 TRBV2 TGTGCCAGCATAAGGAAATCTGGAAACACCATATATTTT CASIRKSGNTIYF
many TRBJ1-1 . 13 TRBV4-3 TGCGCCAGCAGCGAATTTGAGGACACTGAAGCTTTCTTT CASSEFEDTEAFF
many TRBJ2-7 . 14 TRBV29-1 TGCAGCGTTTCATATAGCGTAAGAATGCACGAGCAGTACTTC CSVSYSVRMHEQYF
many TRBJ2-7 . 15 TRBV21-1 TGTGCCAGCAGCAAAGCGCGGGCGGGGCCGGGGGAGCAGTACTTC CASSKARAGPGEQYF
many TRBJ2-1 . 12 TRBV10-2 TGCGCCACCACTAGCCGGTCCGTGGAGCAGTTCTTC CATTSRSVEQFF
many TRBJ2-2 TRBD2 14 TRBV20-1 TGCAGTGCTAGCGAGCCGGGGGGGACCGGGGAGCTGTTTTTT CSASEPGGTGELFF
many TRBJ2-1 TRBD2 20 TRBV23-1 TGCGCCAGCAGTCAATCAGAAGGGAGGACTAGCAATGGATTGTGGAATGAGCAGTTCTTC CASSQSEGRTSNGLWNEQFF
many TRBJ1-1 . 13 TRBV19 TGTGCCAGTAGCCACGGACGTAACACTGAAGCTTTCTTT CASSHGRNTEAFF
many TRBJ2-3 . 17 TRBV5-1 TGCGCCAGCAGCTTGTTGATGGGGGTAATGGGTCGAGATACGCAGTATTTT CASSLLMGVMGRDTQYF
many TRBJ2-6 . 18 TRBV5-6 TGTGCCAGCAGCTACGCGGGGACACCTGTCTCTGGGGCCAACGTCCTGACTTTC CASSYAGTPVSGANVLTF
. TRBJ1-3 . 14 TRBV7-2 TGTGCCACCTCGGGAAGGGCCTTAGGAAACACCATATATTTT CATSGRALGNTIYF
. TRBJ2-2 . 15 TRBV9 TGTGCCAGCAGCGTATTTAGCACGGGACCCGGGGAGCTGTTTTTT CASSVFSTGPGELFF
many TRBJ2-7 TRBD2 16 TRBV12-3/TRBV12-4 TGTGCCAGCAGTTTCCCTAGCGGGAGTAGGTTACACGAGCAGTACTTC CASSFPSGSRLHEQYF
many TRBJ2-1 . 16 TRBV11-3 TGTGCCAGCAGCCCAGCTCCAAGGCGGGGATACAATGAGCAGTTCTTC CASSPAPRRGYNEQFF
few TRBJ2-2 TRBD2 17 TRBV12-3/TRBV12-4 TGTGCCAGCAGTGCGCGACTAGCGGGATTGTTTGCCGGGGAGCTGTTTTTT CASSARLAGLFAGELFF
. TRBJ1-3 . 14 TRBV2 TGTGCCAGCAGTGAAACACGCTCTGGAAACACCATATATTTT CASSETRSGNTIYF
many TRBJ1-1 . 13 TRBV6-1 TGTGCCAGCAGAAAGGAAAGGGGGACTGAAGCTTTCTTT CASRKERGTEAFF
many TRBJ2-1 . 15 TRBV5-1 TGCGCCAGCAGCTTGCGGACTCAAGGCTACAATGAGCAGTTCTTC CASSLRTQGYNEQFF
. TRBJ2-3 . 14 TRBV7-2 TGTGCCAGCAGCTTAGGGTGGGTCGCAGATACGCAGTATTTT CASSLGWVADTQYF
many TRBJ2-7 TRBD2 16 TRBV4-2 TGTGCCAGCAGCCCCCGTGATGCGGGAGGCCCGGACGAGCAGTACTTC CASSPRDAGGPDEQYF
many TRBJ1-4 . 12 TRBV18 TGTGCCAGCTCACCTTCAGGTGAAAAACTGTTTTTT CASSPSGEKLFF
many TRBJ2-6 . 15 TRBV27 TGTGCCAGCAGTTTAATCCTCACTGGGGCCAACGTCCTGACTTTC CASSLILTGANVLTF
many TRBJ2-7 . 14 TRBV27 TGTGCCAGCAGTACCCGATACGGGGACTACGAGCAGTACTTC CASSTRYGDYEQYF
. TRBJ1-1 . 16 TRBV6-2/TRBV6-3 TGTGCCAGCAGTTACTCCAGGGGCCCCCTGAGCACTGAAGCTTTCTTT CASSYSRGPLSTEAFF
. TRBJ2-1 . 13 TRBV18 TGTGCCAGCTCACCGACTAACTCCCATGAGCAGTTCTTC CASSPTNSHEQFF
many TRBJ2-7 . 15 TRBV5-1 TGCGCCAGCAGCTTTAGTTCCGGGGGGCTCGACGAGCAGTACTTC CASSFSSGGLDEQYF
many TRBJ2-1 TRBD2 14 TRBV20-1 TGCAGTGCTATTAGCGGGAGGCTGTACAATGAGCAGTTCTTC CSAISGRLYNEQFF
many TRBJ1-5 . 13 TRBV7-2 TGTGCCAGCAGCTTAGAACCAGGCCAGCCCCAGCATTTT CASSLEPGQPQHF
few TRBJ2-7 . 13 TRBV30 TGTGCCTGGAGTAGTACTAGCATCTACGAGCAGTACTTC CAWSSTSIYEQYF
few TRBJ2-1 . 15 TRBV12-3/TRBV12-4 TGTGCCAGCAGTTTAGCGATGATTTCCTACAATGAGCAGTTCTTC CASSLAMISYNEQFF
many TRBJ2-3 . 15 TRBV12-3/TRBV12-4 TGTGCCAGCAGTCCGCAGGGTTCTAGCACAGATACGCAGTATTTT CASSPQGSSTDTQYF
many TRBJ2-1 . 15 TRBV5-1 TGCGCCAGCAGCTTGGATACCCCTTGGATTGATGAGCAGTTCTTC CASSLDTPWIDEQFF
. TRBJ2-6 . 13 TRBV29-1 TGCAGCGTACGGGTCTCTGGGGCCAACGTCCTGACTTTC CSVRVSGANVLTF
many TRBJ1-5 . 15 TRBV10-3 TGTGCCATCAGTGAGTCGCCCGATAGCAATCAGCCCCAGCATTTT CAISESPDSNQPQHF
many TRBJ2-5 . 17 TRBV27 TGTGCCAGCAGTTTATACTCGGGTTTTTCGTACCAAGAGACCCAGTACTTC CASSLYSGFSYQETQYF
once TRBJ1-1 . 13 TRBV20-1 TGCAGTGTTGTCCAGGTAGTGAACACTGAAGCTTACTTT CSVVQVVNTEAYF
many TRBJ2-7 . 12 TRBV7-9 TGTGCCAGCAGTAGACAAGCCTACGAGCAGTACTTC CASSRQAYEQYF
many TRBJ1-2 . 14 TRBV7-2 TGTGCCAGCAGCTTATTACAGCTCTCCTATGGCTACACCTTC CASSLLQLSYGYTF
. TRBJ2-1 TRBD2 16 TRBV13 TGTGCCAGCAGCTTCCTTCTAGCGGGATACTACAATGAGAAGTTCTTC CASSFLLAGYYNEKFF
. TRBJ2-1 TRBD2 15 TRBV20-1 TGCAGTGCTATATTCGGGACTAGCATTAACAATGAGCAGTTCTTC CSAIFGTSINNEQFF
many TRBJ1-2 . 14 TRBV6-5 TGTGCCAGCAGTTACTCCCCCCGGGGCTATGGCTACACCTTC CASSYSPRGYGYTF
. TRBJ2-1 TRBD2 19 TRBV7-2 TGTGCCAGCAGCGTCCAATCATGGACTAGCGGCTTCTCCTACAATGAGCAGTTCTTC CASSVQSWTSGFSYNEQFF
many TRBJ2-7 . 15 TRBV20-1 TGCAGTGCCCAAGGGGCGCCCATGAGACCCTACGAGCAGTACTTC CSAQGAPMRPYEQYF